The next 15 T cell receptor beta chains were all read from a single sample in a study of T cell changes during pregnancy in multiple sclerosis. Here immunoSEQ multiplex PCR was the method, and the copy in TCRdb shows in-frame clones only, minus some. Of 35,000 to 40,000 clones in the sample, around 90% were seen once. Here the sequenced sample was CD4+ T cells from peripheral blood mononuclear cells, taken before pregnancy. The source is a female donor with multiple sclerosis, enrolled in a pregnancy study.

The rearrangement joins TRBV30 to TRBJ1-1; D remains ambiguous. The CDR3 is 15 amino acids. CDR1 and CDR2 (germline): GTSNPN, SVGIG (reference sequence). V lost 0 bases and J 0 bases, leaving 11 bases between the germline ends. The CDR3 DNA follows: TGTGCCTGGAGTGTGAGGAGCAGCATGAACACTGAAGCTTTCTTT. The encoded protein is CAWSVRSSMNTEAFF.

This clone was observed a single time. CDR3 DNA sequence: TGTGCCAGCAGTGAAGCCCTAGCGGGCCTAGTTGGGCAGTACTTC. Its translation: CASSEALAGLVGQYF. The chain uses TRBV2 and TRBJ2-7, with 8 nucleotides matching TRBD2. The CDR3 extends over 15 amino acids. CDR1 and CDR2 (germline): SNHLY, FYNNEI. J lost 9 bases, V lost 0 bases, and 10 bases had no gene match.

The J gene is TRBJ2-2, the V gene TRBV15; D is undetermined. Trimming took 1 base from V and 6 from J, leaving 9 bases between them. Looked up from germline, CDR1 is LNHNV and CDR2 is YYDKDF (reference sequence). The CDR3 covers 14 residues. Written as DNA, the CDR3 is TGTGCCACCAGCAGAGCTGGGCCCCCCGGGGAGCTGTTTTTT. Translating it yields CATSRAGPPGELFF.

This clone came up once. The CDR3 protein is CASRETSGSRREQFF. In nucleotides, the CDR3 is TGTGCCAGCAGGGAAACTAGCGGGAGTCGGCGTGAGCAGTTCTTC. This chain uses TRBV6-1 with TRBJ2-1, with 11 bases lining up with TRBD2. The CDR3 loop spans 15 amino acids. The germline V gene has CDR1 MNHNS and CDR2 SASEGT. V lost 6 bases to trimming and J lost 9 bases; unmatched junction nucleotides: 10.

The chain combines TRBV21-1 with TRBJ1-2. TRBV21-1 corresponds to a pseudogene. This CDR3 contains 13 residues. For the CDR3, the DNA is TGTGCCAGCATTCTGAGGGGGGGGTGCGGCTACACCTTC. Protein sequence: CASILRGGCGYTF.

This chain uses TRBV27 with TRBJ1-1; weak D call: TRBD1 (5 bases). Trimming pared 2 bases from V and 5 bases from J, leaving 12 bases between. The CDR3 is made up of 14 amino acids. Per the germline V gene, CDR1 is MNHEY and CDR2 is SMNVEV (reference sequence). The CDR3 coding sequence is TGTGCCAGCAGTTTACGTCAGGGCTCGACTGAAGCTTTCTTT. Its translation: CASSLRQGSTEAFF.

The genes are TRBV19 and TRBJ2-7; 7 positions agree with TRBD2. The germline V gene has CDR1 LNHDA and CDR2 SQIVND (reference sequence). CDR3 length: 14 residues. V lost 3 bases and J lost 7; bases outside the gene matches: 9. The CDR3: CASSIRAGAREQYF. CDR3 nucleotides: TGTGCCAGTAGTATCCGGGCGGGAGCGCGGGAGCAGTACTTC.

The chain is built from TRBV5-1 and TRBJ1-1; weak D call: TRBD1 (5 bases). This CDR3 region has 14 residues. The V end lost 3 bases, the J end lost 6 bases, and 15 bases lay between the germline ends. CDR1 is SGHRS and CDR2 is YFSETQ in the germline V gene. CDR3 region: CASSWTGDGAEAFF. The CDR3 DNA reads as TGCGCCAGCAGCTGGACGGGGGATGGGGCTGAAGCTTTCTTT.

This clone was seen just once. The V call is TRBV27, the J call TRBJ2-7; TRBD2 is a possible D gene (6 bases). The CDR3 length is 16 residues. The V gene lost 5 bases and the J gene lost 5 bases, with 22 bases spanning the gap. The germline V gene has CDR1 MNHEY and CDR2 SMNVEV (reference sequence). The chain's CDR3 is CASSTTSSGFLDEQYF. The CDR3 region has the DNA TGTGCCAGCAGTACCACTAGCTCGGGATTCCTGGACGAGCAGTACTTC.

This rearrangement joins TRBV12-5 to TRBJ1-2; D uncertain. This CDR3 is built from 12 residues. Between the trimmed V and J ends, which lost 3 bases and 5 bases, there was a span of 7 bases. CDR1 LGHNT and CDR2 FRNRAP come from the germline V gene. CDR3 region: CASGFPGYGYTF. The CDR3 coding sequence is TGTGCTAGTGGTTTTCCGGGTTATGGCTACACCTTC.

This clone was detected a few times. The chain recombines TRBV12-5 with TRBJ2-6; a weak D match, TRBD2 (7 bases). The CDR3 covers 19 residues. The ends were cut back, 6 bases at V and 4 bases at J, with 25 bases in the middle. Germline CDR1 LGHNT, CDR2 FRNRAP. CDR3 protein: CASGPARQAGVSGANVLTF. Written as DNA, the CDR3 is TGTGCTAGTGGCCCTGCTAGACAGGCGGGAGTAAGCGGGGCCAACGTCCTGACTTTC.

The chain couples TRBV5-4 to TRBJ1-1; the D gene is possibly TRBD1 (5 bases). CDR3 length: 15 residues. V was clipped by 4 bases and J by 4 bases, with 17 bases between them. Germline CDR1 SGHNT, CDR2 YYREEE (reference sequence). Here the CDR3 reads CASSPPGGVGTEAFF. In nucleotides, the CDR3 is TGTGCCAGCAGCCCCCCGGGAGGGGTGGGCACTGAAGCTTTCTTT.

The rearrangement uses TRBV6-6 and TRBJ2-2; tentative D call: TRBD2 (6 bases). There are 14 residues in the CDR3. Germline CDR1 reads MNHNY; CDR2 reads SVGAGI (reference sequence). The V and J ends lost 2 bases and 6 bases respectively, with 10 bases between them. The CDR3, as DNA: TGTGCCAGCAGTTACAGCAGACTAGCCGGGGAGCTGTTTTTT. Translated: CASSYSRLAGELFF.

This chain uses TRBV5-4 with TRBJ1-3, with no clear D. The CDR3 totals 12 residues. The germline gives CDR1 SGHNT, CDR2 YYREEE (reference sequence). V dropped 5 bases and J dropped 4 bases, with 7 bases sitting between them. In nucleotides, the CDR3 is TGTGCCAGCAGTAGCCAGGGAAACACCATATATTTT. Translating gives CASSSQGNTIYF.

The chain has TRBV2 and TRBJ1-1; D is unclear. Trimming stripped 2 bases from V and 2 bases from J, with 9 bases between. This CDR3 region has 14 residues. Germline V gene sequence: CDR1 SNHLY, CDR2 FYNNEI. CDR3 sequence reads: CASSEIQKNTEAFF. Here the CDR3 DNA reads TGTGCCAGCAGTGAAATACAGAAAAACACTGAAGCTTTCTTT.